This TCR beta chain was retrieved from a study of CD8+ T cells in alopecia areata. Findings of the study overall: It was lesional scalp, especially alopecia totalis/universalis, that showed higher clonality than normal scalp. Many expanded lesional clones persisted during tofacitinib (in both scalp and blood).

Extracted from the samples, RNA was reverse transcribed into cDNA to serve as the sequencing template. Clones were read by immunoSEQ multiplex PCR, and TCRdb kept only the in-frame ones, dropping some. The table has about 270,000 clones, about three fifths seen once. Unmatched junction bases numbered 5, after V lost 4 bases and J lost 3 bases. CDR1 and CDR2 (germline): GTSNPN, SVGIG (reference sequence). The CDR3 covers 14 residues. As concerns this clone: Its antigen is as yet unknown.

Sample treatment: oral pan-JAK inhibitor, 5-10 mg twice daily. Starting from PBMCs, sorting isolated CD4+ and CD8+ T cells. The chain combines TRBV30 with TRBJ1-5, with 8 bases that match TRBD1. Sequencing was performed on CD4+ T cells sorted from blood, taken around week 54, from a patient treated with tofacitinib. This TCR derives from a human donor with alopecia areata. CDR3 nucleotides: TGTGCCTGGAACGGGGGACAGGTCAATCAGCCCCAGCATTTT. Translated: CAWNGGQVNQPQHF.